Listed below are T cell receptor beta chains from one sample, sequenced in a study of cytomegalovirus exposure and HLA in healthy donors. Profiled with immunoSEQ multiplex PCR; TCRdb holds only in-frame clones, not every one. The sample has fewer than 200,000 clones; around 67% are singletons. Sequences were obtained from PBMCs. These receptors all stem from a woman aged 18 to 35 in good health and CMV-seropositive. CDR3s include the opening cysteine and the closing phenylalanine or tryptophan. A D gene is named only where the DNA matches it firmly. Size is stated for part of the rows, as once, few or many counts, or as a class when the clone is expanded.

V	D	J	size	CDR3	DNA
TRBV7-9	TRBD1	TRBJ1-4	-	CASSLGTGVYEKLFF	TGTGCCAGCAGCTTAGGCACAGGGGTATATGAAAAACTGTTTTTT
TRBV5-1	-	TRBJ2-1	-	CASSLAYNEQFF	TGCGCCAGCAGCTTGGCATACAATGAGCAGTTCTTC
TRBV29-1	-	TRBJ1-4	-	CSVASSTNEKLFF	TGCAGCGTTGCGAGTTCAACTAATGAAAAACTGTTTTTT
TRBV30	TRBD1	TRBJ1-1	-	CAWIRQGLDTEAFF	TGTGCCTGGATTCGACAGGGGTTGGACACTGAAGCTTTCTTT
TRBV7-6	TRBD2	TRBJ2-7	few	CASSLAWTSGFSYEQYF	TGTGCCAGCAGCTTAGCTTGGACTAGCGGGTTCTCCTACGAGCAGTACTTC
TRBV7-8	TRBD1	TRBJ2-7	-	CASSSSGTGLREQYF	TGTGCCAGCAGCTCCTCCGGGACAGGGCTACGGGAGCAGTACTTC
TRBV29-1	TRBD1	TRBJ1-1	few	CSVSGGNPNTEAFF	TGCAGCGTTTCAGGGGGCAACCCGAACACTGAAGCTTTCTTT
TRBV11-2	TRBD2	TRBJ2-1	-	CASSLRPGLADNEQFF	TGTGCCAGCAGCTTACGACCGGGACTAGCGGACAATGAGCAGTTCTTC
TRBV12-5	TRBD1	TRBJ2-7	-	CASGAIRDSSYEQYF	TGTGCTAGTGGTGCTATCCGGGACAGCTCCTACGAGCAGTACTTC
TRBV25-1	TRBD2	TRBJ2-3	once	CASSRKEREGTDTQYF	TGTGCCAGCAGTAGAAAGGAGCGGGAAGGCACAGATACGCAGTATTTT
TRBV29-1	-	TRBJ1-1	-	CSAQTDQNTEAFF	TGCAGCGCCCAGACAGACCAGAACACTGAAGCTTTCTTT
TRBV27	TRBD1	TRBJ1-1	-	CASSFSGGGGAEAFF	TGTGCCAGCAGTTTTTCAGGGGGCGGTGGCGCTGAAGCTTTCTTT
TRBV27	TRBD1	TRBJ2-3	-	CASNPKGQFTDTQYF	TGTGCCAGCAACCCCAAGGGACAGTTCACAGATACGCAGTATTTT
TRBV2	TRBD1	TRBJ2-3	few	CASTEEGQLSTDTQYF	TGTGCCAGCACCGAAGAGGGACAGCTTAGCACAGATACGCAGTATTTT
TRBV5-1	-	TRBJ2-1	once	CASSWGVSTENNEQFF	TGCGCCAGCAGCTGGGGGGTCTCGACGGAGAACAATGAGCAGTTCTTC
TRBV7-2	-	TRBJ2-4	once	CASSQGGPLNIQYF	TGTGCCAGCAGCCAAGGAGGTCCACTTAACATTCAGTACTTC
TRBV28	TRBD1	TRBJ1-2	-	CASSLPGTAHGYTF	TGTGCCAGCAGTTTACCCGGGACAGCCCATGGCTACACCTTC
TRBV12-5	-	TRBJ2-7	-	CASAYSDWHEQYF	TGTGCTAGTGCCTATTCAGACTGGCACGAGCAGTACTTC
TRBV4-3	-	TRBJ1-4	few	CASSQGTVGANEKLFF	TGCGCCAGCAGCCAAGGGACGGTAGGGGCCAATGAAAAACTGTTTTTT
TRBV7-6	TRBD2	TRBJ2-7	-	CASSPWVGGTYEQYF	TGTGCCAGCAGCCCCTGGGTGGGAGGGACCTACGAGCAGTACTTC
TRBV29-1	TRBD2	TRBJ2-7	few	CSARTSGNSYEQYF	TGCAGCGCTCGGACTAGCGGGAATTCCTACGAGCAGTACTTC
TRBV7-2	-	TRBJ2-5	-	CASSLARETQYF	TGTGCCAGCAGCTTAGCGAGAGAGACCCAGTACTTC
TRBV29-1	TRBD2	TRBJ2-1	-	CSVEAYSGESYNEQFF	TGCAGCGTTGAAGCGTATAGCGGGGAATCCTACAATGAGCAGTTCTTC